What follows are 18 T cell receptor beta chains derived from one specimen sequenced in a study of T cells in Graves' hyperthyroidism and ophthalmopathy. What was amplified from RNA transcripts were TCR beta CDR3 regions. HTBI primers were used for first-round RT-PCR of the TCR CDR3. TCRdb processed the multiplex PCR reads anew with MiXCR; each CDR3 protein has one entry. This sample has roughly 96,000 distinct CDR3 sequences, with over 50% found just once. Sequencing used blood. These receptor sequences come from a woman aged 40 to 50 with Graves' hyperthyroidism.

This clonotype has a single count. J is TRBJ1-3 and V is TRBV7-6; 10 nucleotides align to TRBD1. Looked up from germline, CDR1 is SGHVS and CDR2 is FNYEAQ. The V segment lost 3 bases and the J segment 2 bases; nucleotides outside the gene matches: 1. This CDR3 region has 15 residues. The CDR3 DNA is TGTGCCAGCAGCTTTGGGACAGGGGCTGGAAACACCATATATTTT. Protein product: CASSFGTGAGNTIYF. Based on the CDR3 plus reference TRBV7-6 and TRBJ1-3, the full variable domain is GAGVSQSPRYKVTKRGQDVALRCDPISGHVSLYWYRQALGQGPEFLTYFNYEAQQDKSGLPNDRFSAERPEGSISTLTIQRTEQRDSAMYRCASSFGTGAGNTIYFGEGSWLTVV.

CDR3 sequence (DNA): TGTGCCAGCAGCAGCCCAGATCTGACAGGGGGTGCCCCGAAAGCTTTCTTT. Translation: CASSSPDLTGGAPKAFF. The chain couples TRBV21-1 to TRBJ1-1; TRBD1, as called in the table, went unchecked against the DNA. TRBV21-1 counts as a pseudogene. The CDR3 has 17 amino acids.

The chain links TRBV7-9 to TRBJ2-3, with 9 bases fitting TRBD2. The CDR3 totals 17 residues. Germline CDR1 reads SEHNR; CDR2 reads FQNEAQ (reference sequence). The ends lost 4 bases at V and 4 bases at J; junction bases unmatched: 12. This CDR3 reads CASSSPLGSGSPDTQYF. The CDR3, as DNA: TGTGCCAGCAGCTCCCCTCTCGGTAGCGGGAGCCCAGATACGCAGTATTTT.

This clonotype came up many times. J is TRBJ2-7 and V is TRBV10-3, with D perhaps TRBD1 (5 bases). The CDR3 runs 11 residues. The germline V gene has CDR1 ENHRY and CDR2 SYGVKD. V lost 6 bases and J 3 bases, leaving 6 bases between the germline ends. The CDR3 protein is CAIRDNYEQYF. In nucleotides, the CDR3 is TGTGCCATCAGGGACAACTACGAGCAGTACTTC.

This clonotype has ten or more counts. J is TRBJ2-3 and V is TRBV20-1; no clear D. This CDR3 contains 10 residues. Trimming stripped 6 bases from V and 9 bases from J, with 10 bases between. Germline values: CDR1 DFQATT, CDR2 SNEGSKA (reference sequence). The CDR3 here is CSALVNTQYF. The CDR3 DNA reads TGCAGTGCCTTGGTCAACACGCAGTATTTT.

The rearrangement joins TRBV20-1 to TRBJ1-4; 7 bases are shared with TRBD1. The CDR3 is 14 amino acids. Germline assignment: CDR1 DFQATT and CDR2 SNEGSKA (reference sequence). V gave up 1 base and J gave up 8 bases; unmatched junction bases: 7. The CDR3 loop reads CSARAGTADEKLFF. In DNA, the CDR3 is TGCAGTGCTAGAGCCGGGACAGCGGACGAAAAACTGTTTTTT.

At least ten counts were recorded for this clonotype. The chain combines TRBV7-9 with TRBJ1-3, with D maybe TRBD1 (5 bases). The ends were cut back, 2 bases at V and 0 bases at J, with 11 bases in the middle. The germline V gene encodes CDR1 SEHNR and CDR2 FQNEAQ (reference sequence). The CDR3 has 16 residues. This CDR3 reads CASSLLGLVSGNTIYF. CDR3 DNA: TGTGCCAGCAGCTTATTGGGACTGGTCTCTGGAAACACCATATATTTT.

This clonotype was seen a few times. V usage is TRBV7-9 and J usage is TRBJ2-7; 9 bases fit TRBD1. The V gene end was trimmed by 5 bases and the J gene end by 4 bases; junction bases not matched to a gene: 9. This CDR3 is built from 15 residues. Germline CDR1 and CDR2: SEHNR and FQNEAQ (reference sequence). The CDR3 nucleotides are TGTGCCAGCAGCCATTCCGGGACAGGGTTGTACGAGCAGTACTTC. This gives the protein CASSHSGTGLYEQYF.

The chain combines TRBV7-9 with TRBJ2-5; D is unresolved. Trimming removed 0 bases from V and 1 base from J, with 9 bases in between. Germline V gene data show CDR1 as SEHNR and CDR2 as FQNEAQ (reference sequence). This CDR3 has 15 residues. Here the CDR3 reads CASSLAGMGQETQYF. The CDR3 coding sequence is TGTGCCAGCAGCTTAGCAGGGATGGGCCAAGAGACCCAGTACTTC.

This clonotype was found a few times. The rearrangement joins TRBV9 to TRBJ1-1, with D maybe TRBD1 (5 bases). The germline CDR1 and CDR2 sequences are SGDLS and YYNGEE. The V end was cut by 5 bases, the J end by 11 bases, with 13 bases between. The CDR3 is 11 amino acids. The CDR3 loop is CASRGEGVAFF. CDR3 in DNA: TGTGCCAGCAGAGGTGAAGGGGTGGCTTTCTTT. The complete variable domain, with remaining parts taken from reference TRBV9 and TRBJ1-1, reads DSGVTQTPKHLITATGQRVTLRCSPRSGDLSVYWYQQSLDQGLQFLIQYYNGEERAKGNILERFSAQQFPDLHSELNLSSLELGDSALYFCASRGEGVAFFGQGTRLTVV.

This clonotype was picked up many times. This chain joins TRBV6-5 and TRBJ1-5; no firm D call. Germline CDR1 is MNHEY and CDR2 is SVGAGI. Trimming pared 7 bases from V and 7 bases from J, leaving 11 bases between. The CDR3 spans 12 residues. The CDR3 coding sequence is TGTGCCAGCATGGAGGGAGGGCAGCCCCAGCATTTT. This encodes CASMEGGQPQHF.

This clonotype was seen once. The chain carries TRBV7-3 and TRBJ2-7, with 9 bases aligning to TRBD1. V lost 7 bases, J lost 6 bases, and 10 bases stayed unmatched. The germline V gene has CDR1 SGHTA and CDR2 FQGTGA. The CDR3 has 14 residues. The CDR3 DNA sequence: TGTGCCAGCATCACCGGGACAGGGCCCAGCGAGCAGTACTTC. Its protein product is CASITGTGPSEQYF.

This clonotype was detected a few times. The CDR3 coding sequence is TGTGCCAGCAGCCTGACAGGGCCGACCTACGAGCAGTACTTC. This sequence encodes CASSLTGPTYEQYF. The V call is TRBV6-5, the J call TRBJ2-7; 7 positions match TRBD1. V was clipped by 6 bases and J by 2 bases; unmatched bases: 7. From germline, CDR1 is MNHEY and CDR2 SVGAGI. This CDR3 has 14 residues.

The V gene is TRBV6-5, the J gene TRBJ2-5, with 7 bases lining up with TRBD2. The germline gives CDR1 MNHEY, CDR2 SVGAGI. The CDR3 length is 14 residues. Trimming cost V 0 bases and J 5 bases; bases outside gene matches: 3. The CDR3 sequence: CASSYSIGGETQYF. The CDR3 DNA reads TGTGCCAGCAGTTACTCGATCGGGGGGGAGACCCAGTACTTC.

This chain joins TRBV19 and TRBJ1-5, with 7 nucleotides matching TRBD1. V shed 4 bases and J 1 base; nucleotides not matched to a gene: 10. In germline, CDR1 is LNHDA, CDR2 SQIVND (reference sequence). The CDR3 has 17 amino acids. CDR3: CASSRQGGTASNQPQHF. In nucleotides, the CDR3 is TGTGCCAGTAGTAGGCAGGGCGGGACAGCCAGCAATCAGCCCCAGCATTTT.

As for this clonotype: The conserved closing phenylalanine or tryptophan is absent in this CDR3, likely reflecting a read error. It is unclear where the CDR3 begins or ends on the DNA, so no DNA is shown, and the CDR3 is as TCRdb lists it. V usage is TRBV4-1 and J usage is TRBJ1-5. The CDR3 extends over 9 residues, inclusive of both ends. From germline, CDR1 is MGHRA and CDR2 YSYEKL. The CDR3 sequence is CASSPTRGR.

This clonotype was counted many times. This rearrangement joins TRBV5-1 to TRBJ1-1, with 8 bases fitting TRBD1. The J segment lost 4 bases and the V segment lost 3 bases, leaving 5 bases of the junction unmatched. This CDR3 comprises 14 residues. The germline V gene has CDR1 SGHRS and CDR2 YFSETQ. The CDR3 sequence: CASSSQGVGTEAFF. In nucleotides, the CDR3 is TGCGCCAGCAGCTCACAGGGGGTTGGCACTGAAGCTTTCTTT.

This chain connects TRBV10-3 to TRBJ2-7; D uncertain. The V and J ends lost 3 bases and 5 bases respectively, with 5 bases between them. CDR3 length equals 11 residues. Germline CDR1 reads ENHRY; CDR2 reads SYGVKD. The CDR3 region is CAISDGDEQYF. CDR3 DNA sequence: TGTGCCATCAGTGACGGTGACGAGCAGTACTTC.